The clone carrying this T cell receptor beta chain was recorded a few times. MiXCR, run by TCRdb on the RT-PCR reads, gives a single entry per CDR3 protein. The sample includes around 570,000 distinct CDR3 sequences, around 8% seen only once; the top ten take approximately 13%. This entry comes from a study of response to subunit inactivated influenza vaccine. The CDR3 has 14 amino acids. The V gene lost 0 bases and the J gene lost 7 bases, with 11 bases spanning the gap. Germline assignment: CDR1 SGHRS and CDR2 YFSETQ. The chain links TRBV5-1 to TRBJ2-1; either TRBD1 or TRBD2 may supply D (5 bases each). The receptor was isolated from a man aged 50 to 69 who received an inactivated influenza vaccine. The starting material was PBMCs from blood, obtained about 24 months after vaccination. The CDR3 loop reads CASSLERGVNEQFF. As DNA, the CDR3 is TGCGCCAGCAGCTTGGAAAGAGGGGTAAATGAGCAGTTCTTC.